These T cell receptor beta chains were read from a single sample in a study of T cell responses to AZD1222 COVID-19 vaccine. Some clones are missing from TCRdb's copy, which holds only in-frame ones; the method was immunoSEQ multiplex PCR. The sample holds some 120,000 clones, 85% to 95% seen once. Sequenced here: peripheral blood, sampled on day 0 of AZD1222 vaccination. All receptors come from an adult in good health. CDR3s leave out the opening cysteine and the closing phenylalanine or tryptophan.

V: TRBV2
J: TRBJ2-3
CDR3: ASSERAGTDTDTQY

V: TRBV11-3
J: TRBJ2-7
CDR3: ASSLAQGYEQY

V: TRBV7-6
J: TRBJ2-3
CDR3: ASSRQGDTQY

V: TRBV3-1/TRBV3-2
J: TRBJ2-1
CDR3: ASSPRLAGYEQF

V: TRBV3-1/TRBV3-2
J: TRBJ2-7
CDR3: ASSQSSEQY

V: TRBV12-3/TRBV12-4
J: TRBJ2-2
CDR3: ASIMDTGELF

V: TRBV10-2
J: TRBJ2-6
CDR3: ASSDPGYGANVLT

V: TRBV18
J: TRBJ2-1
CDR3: ASSPAGLGEQF

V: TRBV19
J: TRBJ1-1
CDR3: ASSIGTGRTNTEAF

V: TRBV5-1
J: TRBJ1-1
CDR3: ASSSQRTGVGTEAF

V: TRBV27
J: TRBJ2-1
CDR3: ASSFDFLAGGYRKQF

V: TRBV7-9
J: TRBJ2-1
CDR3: ASSLVGGIYNEQF